This T cell receptor beta chain was observed in a study of blood T cell repertoires in COVID-19. Whole-study context: From the United States, Italy and Spain came samples of acute and convalescent COVID-19. T cells, B-cell-depleted T cells, or PBMCs supplied cDNA or gDNA.

Generated by immunoSEQ multiplex PCR, the TCRdb table keeps only in-frame clones and is missing some. The sample lists under 200,000 clones; roughly four fifths were seen once. V shed 11 bases and J shed 1 base, with 12 bases lying between them. The CDR3 consists of 12 residues. Germline CDR1 SNHLY, CDR2 FYNNEI. The chain recombines TRBV2 with TRBJ2-7; perhaps TRBD2 as D (7 bases). The clonotype originates from a human donor in a cohort sampled during active COVID-19. The sample taken for sequencing was peripheral blood. The CDR3 here is CAGGGNSYEQYF. CDR3 nucleotides: TGTGCCGGGGGGGGCAATTCCTACGAGCAGTACTTC.